The 5 T cell receptor beta chains reported below all come from one sample, sequenced in a study of T-cell memory formation after mild COVID-19. TCRdb reanalysed the 5' RACE reads using MiXCR and keeps one entry per CDR3 protein. The sample includes 300,000 to 400,000 distinct CDR3 sequences, approximately 15% seen only once; the top ten take approximately 20%. The sample comprised PBMCs or a T cell subset sorted from them (not recorded which). These receptors were collected from a man younger than 35 who had mild COVID-19 (a few samples of this study predate the infection). Cell type and time point are not known.

In its sample, this clonotype was seen a few times. J is TRBJ2-3 and V is TRBV7-3; 8 positions agree with TRBD2. From germline, CDR1 is SGHTA and CDR2 FQGTGA. This CDR3 spans 13 amino acids. Germline trimming cut 5 bases from V and 5 bases from J; bases unmatched to any gene: 3. The CDR3 coding sequence is TGTGCCAGCAGCGTCGGGGGGGGAGATACGCAGTATTTT. Translating gives CASSVGGGDTQYF.

This clonotype was counted a few times. The chain links TRBV4-3 to TRBJ2-7; maybe TRBD2 (5 bases). The CDR3 consists of 14 residues. The V end was cut by 1 base, the J end by 6 bases, with 13 bases between. Germline CDR1 LGHNA, CDR2 YSLEER. The CDR3 DNA reads as TGCGCCAGCAGCCAAGCGCCTATAGGGAGCGAGCAGTACTTC. As protein: CASSQAPIGSEQYF.

This chain uses TRBV28 with TRBJ1-4, with TRBD1 matching over 7 bases. With 11 bases clipped from V and 10 bases from J, the junction kept 13 bases outside the gene matches. Germline loops: CDR1 MDHEN, CDR2 SYDVKM. CDR3 length: 13 amino acids. This CDR3 is CAGRDSTIGKLFF. The CDR3 DNA reads TGTGCCGGACGGGACAGTACTATCGGAAAACTGTTTTTT.

The chain combines TRBV6-5 with TRBJ2-5; 11 positions match TRBD2. V gave up 2 bases and J gave up 4 bases; unmatched junction bases: 6. CDR3 length: 16 amino acids. Germline CDR1 MNHEY, CDR2 SVGAGI. CDR3 sequence (DNA): TGTGCCAGCAGTTACCAGACTAGCGGGGTGGGAGAGACCCAGTACTTC. Translating gives CASSYQTSGVGETQYF.

The V gene is TRBV5-6, the J gene TRBJ2-2; 10 bases are shared with TRBD1. The junction had 6 bases not matched to a gene; V was cut back by 0 bases and J by 4 bases. This CDR3 spans 17 amino acids. Germline V gene sequence: CDR1 SGHDT, CDR2 YYEEEE. The CDR3 spells CASSLGQGAFSTGELFF. In DNA, the CDR3 is TGTGCCAGCAGCTTGGGACAGGGGGCTTTCAGCACCGGGGAGCTGTTTTTT.